Shown below are 24 T cell receptor beta chains from a single sample sequenced in a study of PD-1 and CTLA-4 blockade in melanoma. Clones were sequenced by immunoSEQ multiplex PCR, and TCRdb holds only the in-frame ones, with some missing. Here the sample spans around 15,000 clones, around 70% being singletons. The sample consisted of CD8+ T cells from peripheral blood, taken from a patient given anti-PD-1 treatment. The receptor source for this set is a human donor with melanoma.

The CDR3 region is CASSQGLGNNEQFF. The CDR3 DNA is TGTGCCAGCAGCCAAGGATTAGGGAACAATGAGCAGTTCTTC. The chain uses TRBV4-2 and TRBJ2-1; D is uncertain. Germline CDR1 LGHNA, CDR2 YNFKEQ. The CDR3 runs 14 residues. Trimming cost V 1 base and J 5 bases, with 9 bases left between them.

In this sample, this clone turned up once. The V gene is TRBV28, the J gene TRBJ1-2; D is unresolved. This CDR3 region has 15 residues. CDR1 is MDHEN and CDR2 is SYDVKM in the germline V gene. V was pared by 6 bases and J by 0 bases, with 14 bases between. CDR3 DNA: TGTGCCAGCAGGATAGGACGCATGCCTAACTATGGCTACACCTTC. As protein: CASRIGRMPNYGYTF.

The chain couples TRBV5-4 to TRBJ1-1; 7 bases match TRBD1. Trimming at V came to 1 base and at J to 1 base, leaving 7 bases not matched to a gene. Germline V gene lookup returns CDR1 SGHNT and CDR2 YYREEE (reference sequence). CDR3 length: 16 amino acids. CDR3 amino acids: CASSLLRGQGNTEAFF. CDR3 coding DNA: TGTGCCAGCAGCTTGTTGAGGGGGCAAGGGAACACTGAAGCTTTCTTT.

The gene calls are TRBV7-9 and TRBJ1-2, with D possibly matching TRBD1 (5 bases). V lost 5 bases and J 4 bases, leaving 11 bases between the germline ends. Looked up from germline, CDR1 is SEHNR and CDR2 is FQNEAQ (reference sequence). The CDR3 is 13 residues long. The CDR3 region has the DNA TGTGCCAGCAGCCCTGACAGTTTCTATGGCTACACCTTC. Translating gives CASSPDSFYGYTF.

In this sample, this clone turned up once. V gene TRBV29-1 combines with J gene TRBJ2-7; no clear D gene. Trimming shortened V by 4 bases and J by 2 bases, and 15 bases separated the two germline ends. The CDR3 length is 14 residues. Germline CDR1 is SQVTM and CDR2 is ANQGSEA. The DNA of the CDR3 is TGCAGCGTTGTCATCGCGACATCAGCCTACGAGCAGTACTTC. This encodes CSVVIATSAYEQYF.

The gene calls are TRBV19 and TRBJ2-7; TRBD2 aligns across 8 bases. The CDR3 covers 11 residues. The germline V gene encodes CDR1 LNHDA and CDR2 SQIVND (reference sequence). The trim removed 5 bases at V and 7 bases at J, leaving 1 base unmatched. The CDR3 coding sequence is TGTGCCAGTAGTGCGGGGGGAGAGCAGTACTTC. This encodes CASSAGGEQYF.

The chain couples TRBV5-8 to TRBJ2-7; TRBD1 matches at 9 bases. The V segment lost 2 bases and the J segment 7 bases; nucleotides outside the gene matches: 10. This CDR3 has 15 residues. Germline CDR1 reads SGHTS; CDR2 reads YDEGEE. CDR3 in amino acids: CASSFVWTGVREQYF. CDR3 DNA sequence: TGTGCCAGCAGCTTCGTCTGGACAGGGGTAAGGGAGCAGTACTTC.

This clone has a single count. Here the CDR3 DNA reads TGTGCCACCAGTGATTTGCCTGGAGGTAAGGACGTCGGCTACACCTTC. Residues: CATSDLPGGKDVGYTF. V gene TRBV24-1 combines with J gene TRBJ1-2; D ambiguous. V dropped 0 bases and J dropped 8 bases, with 18 bases sitting between them. There are 16 residues in the CDR3. The germline CDR1 and CDR2 sequences are KGHDR and SFDVKD.

The chain employs TRBV7-9 and TRBJ2-5; D may be TRBD1 or TRBD2 (5 bases each). V was shortened by 4 bases and J by 1 base, with 16 bases between the two germline ends. Germline V gene sequence: CDR1 SEHNR, CDR2 FQNEAQ (reference sequence). The CDR3 contains 16 residues. The CDR3 reads CASSYRTSGLQETQYF. The CDR3 DNA sequence: TGTGCCAGCAGCTATAGGACAAGCGGTCTCCAAGAGACCCAGTACTTC.

The gene calls are TRBV30 and TRBJ2-2, with D perhaps TRBD2 (5 bases). CDR3 length: 17 residues. Germline-derived CDR1 and CDR2 are GTSNPN and SVGIG (reference sequence). V dropped 8 bases and J dropped 2 bases, with 24 bases sitting between them. CDR3 coding DNA: TGTGCCCAGCTGATTGAGACGGGGTACGATAACACCGGGGAGCTGTTTTTT. Protein sequence: CAQLIETGYDNTGELFF.

The genes are TRBV4-2 and TRBJ2-7; D not certain. The CDR3 length is 14 residues. V gave up 5 bases and J gave up 4 bases, with 15 bases separating them. Germline CDR1 reads LGHNA; CDR2 reads YNFKEQ. The chain's CDR3 is CASSGRSPRYEQYF. As DNA, the CDR3 is TGTGCCAGCAGCGGTAGAAGCCCCCGGTACGAGCAGTACTTC.

This sequence joins TRBV15 and TRBJ2-1; no clear D gene. There are 15 residues in the CDR3. Germline V gene data show CDR1 as LNHNV and CDR2 as YYDKDF (reference sequence). Trimming removed 3 bases at V and 5 bases at J, with 14 bases between. CDR3 sequence: CATSSLWPMDNEQFF. The CDR3 nucleotides are TGTGCCACCAGCAGCCTCTGGCCCATGGACAATGAGCAGTTCTTC.

The chain recombines TRBV6-5 with TRBJ2-2; TRBD2 aligns across 8 bases. CDR1 and CDR2 (germline): MNHEY, SVGAGI. The CDR3 runs 15 residues. The J segment lost 4 bases and the V segment lost 0 bases, leaving 1 base of the junction unmatched. The CDR3 bases are TGTGCCAGCAGTTACTCCGGGGGGGGCACCGGGGAGCTGTTTTTT. Protein sequence: CASSYSGGGTGELFF.

V and J are TRBV9 and TRBJ2-3; TRBD2 is a possible D gene (6 bases). V was pared by 2 bases and J by 3 bases, with 13 bases between. This CDR3 is 15 amino acids long. Looked up from germline, CDR1 is SGDLS and CDR2 is YYNGEE. The CDR3 coding sequence is TGTGCCAGCAGCGTGACCGGGACTGTGACAGATACGCAGTATTTT. Translated, it gives CASSVTGTVTDTQYF.

This chain links TRBV4-1 with TRBJ1-5, with D tentatively TRBD1 (6 bases). V shed 4 bases and J shed 3 bases, with 13 bases lying between them. Germline CDR1 MGHRA, CDR2 YSYEKL. The CDR3 is made up of 15 amino acids. CDR3 DNA: TGCGCCAGCAGCCCAAGAGGGGGTCCCAATCAGCCCCAGCATTTT. Translated: CASSPRGGPNQPQHF.

CDR3 DNA: TGTGCCAGCGAGGCTAGCGGGAGGTACAATGAGCAGTTCTTC. Translated: CASEASGRYNEQFF. The chain recombines TRBV7-9 with TRBJ2-1, with 11 bases matching TRBD2. Per the germline V gene, CDR1 is SEHNR and CDR2 is FQNEAQ (reference sequence). Losses at the gene ends were 8 bases for V and 4 bases for J; bases not matched to a gene: 4. The CDR3 consists of 14 residues.

The chain is built from TRBV4-2 and TRBJ1-5; TRBD1 matches at 9 bases. Germline V gene lookup returns CDR1 LGHNA and CDR2 YNFKEQ. This CDR3 has 16 amino acids. The ends lost 2 bases at V and 5 bases at J; junction bases unmatched: 7. CDR3 coding DNA: TGTGCCAGCAGCCAACTACAGGGGGCGAGGGATCAGCCCCAGCATTTT. It yields the protein CASSQLQGARDQPQHF.

The V and J genes are TRBV5-1 and TRBJ1-3; TRBD1 matches 9 bases. Losses at the gene ends were 5 bases for V and 0 bases for J; bases not matched to a gene: 6. Germline CDR1 and CDR2: SGHRS and YFSETQ. The CDR3 sequence is 16 residues long. DNA for the CDR3: TGCGCCAGCAGACCTGGGACAGGGAGCTCTGGAAACACCATATATTTT. Amino acids: CASRPGTGSSGNTIYF.

This clone was detected only a few times. This chain links TRBV6-5 with TRBJ2-7; D gene unclear. The germline V gene has CDR1 MNHEY and CDR2 SVGAGI. The CDR3 consists of 14 residues. Trimming took 0 bases from V and 6 from J, leaving 12 bases between them. CDR3 nucleotides: TGTGCCAGCAGTTACTCGCCCGCTTCCCTCGAGCAGTACTTC. Translation gives CASSYSPASLEQYF.

The chain recombines TRBV6-5 with TRBJ2-3; tentative D call: TRBD1 (5 bases). V was cut by 0 bases and J by 5 bases, with 12 bases left in between. Germline V lookup: CDR1 MNHEY, CDR2 SVGAGI. The CDR3 totals 15 residues. In nucleotides, the CDR3 is TGTGCCAGCAGTTACTCGATCAGGGCCGAAGATACGCAGTATTTT. It yields the protein CASSYSIRAEDTQYF.

V gene TRBV18 combines with J gene TRBJ2-1, with D possibly TRBD2 on 5 matching bases. From germline, CDR1 is KGHSH and CDR2 LQKENI. V lost 2 bases and J 4 bases, leaving 9 bases between the germline ends. The length of the CDR3 is 14 residues. The CDR3 loop reads CASSPAGLYNEQFF. The CDR3 DNA reads as TGTGCCAGCTCACCAGCTGGACTGTACAATGAGCAGTTCTTC.

This clone appeared a single time. The chain uses TRBV27 and TRBJ2-3; D uncertain. Germline V gene sequence: CDR1 MNHEY, CDR2 SMNVEV (reference sequence). This CDR3 spans 15 amino acids. V was trimmed by 2 bases and J by 1 base, leaving 10 bases between them. The CDR3 nucleotides read TGTGCCAGCAGTTTAGAGTTCGCAGGCACAGATACGCAGTATTTT. Its protein product is CASSLEFAGTDTQYF.

The J gene is TRBJ2-5, the V gene TRBV6-6, with no clear D. The V gene's germline CDR1 is MNHNY and CDR2 SVGAGI (reference sequence). This CDR3 has 14 residues. Trimming removed 7 bases at V and 2 bases at J, with 14 bases between. The DNA for the CDR3 is TGTGCCAGCACCCAACCCGGGCAACAAGAGACCCAGTACTTC. Amino acid sequence: CASTQPGQQETQYF.

The chain's CDR3 is CASSPAGISPTGELFF. For the CDR3, the DNA is TGTGCCAGCAGCCCAGCCGGGATTAGCCCCACCGGGGAGCTGTTTTTT. The J gene is TRBJ2-2, the V gene TRBV7-8, with D possibly matching TRBD2 (5 bases). The germline gives CDR1 SGHVS, CDR2 FQNEAQ. V lost 5 bases to trimming and J lost 4 bases, with 17 bases between them. CDR3 length: 16 amino acids.